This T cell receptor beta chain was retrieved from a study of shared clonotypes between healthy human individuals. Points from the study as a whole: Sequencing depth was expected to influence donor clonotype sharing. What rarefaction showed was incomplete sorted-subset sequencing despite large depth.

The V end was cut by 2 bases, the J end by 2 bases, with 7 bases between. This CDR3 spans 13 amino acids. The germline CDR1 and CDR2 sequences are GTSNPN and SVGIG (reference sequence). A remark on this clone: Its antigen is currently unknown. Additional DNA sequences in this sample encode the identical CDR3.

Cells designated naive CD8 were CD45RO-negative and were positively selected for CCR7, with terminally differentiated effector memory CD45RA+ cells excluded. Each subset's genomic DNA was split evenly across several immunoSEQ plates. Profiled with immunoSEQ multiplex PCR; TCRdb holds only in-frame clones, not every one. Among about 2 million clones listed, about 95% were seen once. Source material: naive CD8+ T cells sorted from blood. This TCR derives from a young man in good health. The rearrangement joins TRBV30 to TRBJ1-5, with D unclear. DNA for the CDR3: TGTGCCTGGAGTTTGGACGGCAATCAGCCCCAGCATTTT. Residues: CAWSLDGNQPQHF.